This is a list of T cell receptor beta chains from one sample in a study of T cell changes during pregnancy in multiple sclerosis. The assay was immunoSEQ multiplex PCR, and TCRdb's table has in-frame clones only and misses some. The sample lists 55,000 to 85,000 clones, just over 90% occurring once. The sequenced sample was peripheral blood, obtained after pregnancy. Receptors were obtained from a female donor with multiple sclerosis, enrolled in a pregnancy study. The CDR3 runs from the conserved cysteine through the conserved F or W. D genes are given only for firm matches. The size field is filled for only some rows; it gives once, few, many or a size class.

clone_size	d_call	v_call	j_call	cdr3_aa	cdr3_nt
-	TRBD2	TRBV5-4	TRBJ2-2	CASSLGLAGKTGELFF	TGTGCCAGCAGCTTGGGGCTAGCGGGAAAAACCGGGGAGCTGTTTTTT
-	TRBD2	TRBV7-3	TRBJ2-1	CASSQESGTSGRPPVTEQFF	TGTGCCAGCAGCCAAGAATCCGGGACTAGCGGGAGGCCCCCGGTTACTGAGCAGTTCTTC
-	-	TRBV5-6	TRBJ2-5	CASSLEISETQYF	TGTGCCAGCAGCTTGGAAATATCAGAGACCCAGTACTTC
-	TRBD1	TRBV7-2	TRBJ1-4	CASSSQGEKLFF	TGTGCCAGCAGCTCACAGGGGGAAAAACTGTTTTTT
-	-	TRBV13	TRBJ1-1	CASSPGRGGAEAFF	TGTGCCAGCAGCCCCGGACGGGGGGGGGCTGAAGCTTTCTTT
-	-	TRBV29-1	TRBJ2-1	CSVGEWVGEQFF	TGCAGCGTTGGGGAGTGGGTTGGTGAGCAGTTCTTC
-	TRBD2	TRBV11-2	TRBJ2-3	CASSLGLAGGGDTQYF	TGTGCCAGCAGCTTAGGTCTAGCGGGAGGGGGGGATACGCAGTATTTT
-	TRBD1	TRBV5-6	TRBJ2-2	CASSLGGTGGYTGELFF	TGTGCCAGCAGCTTGGGCGGGACAGGGGGATACACCGGGGAGCTGTTTTTT
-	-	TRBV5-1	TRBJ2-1	CASSLVPGSSYNEQFF	TGCGCCAGCAGCTTGGTGCCGGGTAGCTCCTACAATGAGCAGTTCTTC
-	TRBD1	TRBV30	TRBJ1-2	CASLGTGSYGYTF	TGTGCCTCCTTGGGGACAGGGAGCTATGGCTACACCTTC
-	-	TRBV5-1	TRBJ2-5	CASSSWREPQETQYF	TGCGCCAGCAGCTCATGGCGGGAACCCCAAGAGACCCAGTACTTC
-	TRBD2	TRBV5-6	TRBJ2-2	CASSFGLAGTGELFF	TGTGCCAGCAGCTTTGGGCTAGCGGGCACCGGGGAGCTGTTTTTT
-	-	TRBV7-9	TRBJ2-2	CASSLAWGEFAGELFF	TGTGCCAGCAGCTTAGCGTGGGGAGAGTTCGCCGGGGAGCTGTTTTTT
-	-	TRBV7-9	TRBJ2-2	CASSQTGNTNTGELFF	TGTGCCAGCAGCCAGACCGGGAATACGAACACCGGGGAGCTGTTTTTT
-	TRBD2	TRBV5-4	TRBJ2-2	CASSFTSGRATGELFF	TGTGCCAGCAGCTTCACTAGCGGGAGGGCCACCGGGGAGCTGTTTTTT
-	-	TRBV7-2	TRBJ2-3	CASSFGLGDTDTQYF	TGTGCCAGCAGCTTCGGACTTGGCGACACAGATACGCAGTATTTT
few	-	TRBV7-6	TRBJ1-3	CASSSPGSFSGNTIYF	TGTGCCAGCAGCTCCCCCGGGTCGTTCTCCGGAAACACCATATATTTT
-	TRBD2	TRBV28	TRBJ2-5	CASRSGLAGDQETQYF	TGTGCCAGCAGGTCCGGACTAGCGGGGGATCAAGAGACCCAGTACTTC
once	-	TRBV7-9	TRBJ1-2	CASSEVRDNQRGYTF	TGTGCCAGCAGCGAAGTGAGGGACAACCAGCGTGGCTACACCTTC
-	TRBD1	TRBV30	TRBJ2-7	CAWSGWGTGGSEQYF	TGTGCCTGGAGTGGGTGGGGGACAGGGGGCTCCGAGCAGTACTTC
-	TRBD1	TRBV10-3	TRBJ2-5	CAISERDRETQYF	TGTGCCATCAGTGAGAGGGACAGAGAGACCCAGTACTTC
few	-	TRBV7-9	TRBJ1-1	CASSRGQNTEAFF	TGTGCCAGCAGCAGGGGACAGAACACTGAAGCTTTCTTT
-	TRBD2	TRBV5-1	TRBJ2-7	CASSLLAVYEQYF	TGCGCCAGCAGCTTACTAGCGGTCTACGAGCAGTACTTC
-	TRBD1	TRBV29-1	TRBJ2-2	CSVTGAATGELFF	TGCAGCGTAACAGGGGCGGCCACCGGGGAGCTGTTTTTT
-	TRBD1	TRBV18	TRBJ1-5	CASSEGTVNQPQHF	TGTGCCAGCTCAGAGGGGACAGTCAATCAGCCCCAGCATTTT
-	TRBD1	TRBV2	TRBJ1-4	CASSPQGSREKLFF	TGTGCCAGCAGTCCACAGGGGTCGCGGGAAAAACTGTTTTTT
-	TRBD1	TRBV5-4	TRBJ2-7	CASSPPRQGDYEQYF	TGTGCCAGCAGCCCCCCCAGACAGGGGGACTACGAGCAGTACTTC
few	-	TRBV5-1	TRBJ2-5	CASSSPGLETQYF	TGCGCCAGCAGCTCCCCAGGTCTGGAGACCCAGTACTTC
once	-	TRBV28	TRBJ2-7	CASSFWTVISYEQYF	TGTGCCAGCAGTTTTTGGACAGTCATCTCCTACGAGCAGTACTTC
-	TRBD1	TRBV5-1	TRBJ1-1	CASSPIDRAYTEAFF	TGCGCCAGCAGCCCTATCGACAGGGCCTACACTGAAGCTTTCTTT
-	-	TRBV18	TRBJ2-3	CASSPSPADTQYF	TGTGCCAGCTCACCGTCGCCGGCAGATACGCAGTATTTT
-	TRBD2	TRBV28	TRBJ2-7	CASSSSSSGSPYEQYF	TGTGCCAGCAGTTCCTCGTCTAGCGGGAGCCCTTACGAGCAGTACTTC
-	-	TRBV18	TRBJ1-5	CASSPGRDQPQHF	TGTGCCAGCTCACCAGGGAGGGATCAGCCCCAGCATTTT
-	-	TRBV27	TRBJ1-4	CASSLLGATVEKLFF	TGTGCCAGCAGTTTATTAGGAGCGACAGTCGAAAAACTGTTTTTT
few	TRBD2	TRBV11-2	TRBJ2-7	CASSRTSGYYEQYF	TGTGCCAGCAGCCGGACTAGCGGTTACTACGAGCAGTACTTC
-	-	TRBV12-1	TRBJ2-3	CASRSGRGTDTQYF	TGTGCCAGCAGGTCTGGGCGGGGCACAGATACGCAGTATTTT
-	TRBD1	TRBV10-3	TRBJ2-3	CATTRDREDTQYF	TGTGCCACAACCCGGGACAGGGAGGATACGCAGTATTTT
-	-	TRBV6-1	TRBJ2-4	CASSEVEGYIQYF	TGTGCCAGCAGTGAAGTGGAGGGGTACATTCAGTACTTC
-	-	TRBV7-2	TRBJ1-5	CASSFMSGSNQPQHF	TGTGCCAGCAGCTTTATGTCAGGGAGCAATCAGCCCCAGCATTTT
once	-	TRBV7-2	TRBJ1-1	CASSSHLNTEAFF	TGTGCCAGCAGCTCACATTTGAACACTGAAGCTTTCTTT
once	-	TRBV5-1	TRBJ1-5	CASSLPGDGQPQHF	TGCGCCAGCAGCTTGCCCGGGGATGGTCAGCCCCAGCATTTT
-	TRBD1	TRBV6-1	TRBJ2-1	CASSKDQGAQYNEQFF	TGTGCCAGCAGTAAAGATCAGGGGGCGCAGTACAATGAGCAGTTCTTC
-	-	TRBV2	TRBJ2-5	CASNRGETQYF	TGTGCCAGCAACCGAGGGGAGACCCAGTACTTC
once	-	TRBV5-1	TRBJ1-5	CASSYDSPNQPQHF	TGCGCCAGCAGCTATGACAGCCCCAATCAGCCCCAGCATTTT
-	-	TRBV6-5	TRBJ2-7	CASSYSTGYEQYF	TGTGCCAGCAGTTACTCGACGGGTTACGAGCAGTACTTC
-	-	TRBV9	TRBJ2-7	CASSGGGRHEQYF	TGTGCCAGCAGCGGGGGGGGCCGGCACGAGCAGTACTTC
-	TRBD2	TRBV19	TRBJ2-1	CASSSVGLAWGNEQFF	TGTGCCAGTAGCTCCGTGGGACTAGCTTGGGGAAATGAGCAGTTCTTC
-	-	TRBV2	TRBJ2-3	CASSGQTDTQYF	TGTGCCAGCAGTGGCCAGACAGATACGCAGTATTTT
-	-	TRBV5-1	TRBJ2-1	CASSFSGLSYNEQFF	TGCGCCAGCAGCTTTTCAGGGCTCTCCTACAATGAGCAGTTCTTC
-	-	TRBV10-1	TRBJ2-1	CASSESLGLQGGDNEQFF	TGCGCCAGCAGTGAGTCGTTAGGACTACAAGGAGGGGACAATGAGCAGTTCTTC
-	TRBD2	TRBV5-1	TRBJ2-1	CASSNSGSYNEQFF	TGCGCCAGCTCCAACAGCGGGAGCTACAATGAGCAGTTCTTC
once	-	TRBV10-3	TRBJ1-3	CAISTTGSSGNTIYF	TGTGCCATCAGCACTACAGGGAGCTCTGGAAACACCATATATTTT
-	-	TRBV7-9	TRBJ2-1	CASSQGAASGNEQFF	TGTGCCAGCAGCCAGGGGGCGGCTAGCGGTAATGAGCAGTTCTTC
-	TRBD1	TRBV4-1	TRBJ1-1	CASSQNRGHTEAFF	TGCGCCAGCAGCCAGAACAGGGGTCACACTGAAGCTTTCTTT
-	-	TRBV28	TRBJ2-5	CASSSAGAWETQYF	TGTGCCAGCAGTTCTGCAGGGGCTTGGGAGACCCAGTACTTC
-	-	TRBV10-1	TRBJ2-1	CASSGGTYNEQFF	TGCGCCAGCAGCGGGGGTACCTACAATGAGCAGTTCTTC
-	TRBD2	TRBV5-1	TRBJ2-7	CASSRTSGSVFYEQYF	TGCGCCAGCAGCAGGACTAGCGGGAGCGTTTTTTACGAGCAGTACTTC
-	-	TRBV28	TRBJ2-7	CASRDREVEQYF	TGTGCCAGCCGTGACAGGGAGGTGGAGCAGTACTTC